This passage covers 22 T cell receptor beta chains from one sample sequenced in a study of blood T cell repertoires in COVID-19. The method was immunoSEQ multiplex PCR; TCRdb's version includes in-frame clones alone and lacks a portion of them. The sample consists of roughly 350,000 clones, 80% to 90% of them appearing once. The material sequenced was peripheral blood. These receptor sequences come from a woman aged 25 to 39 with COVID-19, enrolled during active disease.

The CDR3 sequence is CASSPLPPGQGSGNQPQHF. The CDR3 bases are TGTGCCAGCTCACCACTCCCACCGGGACAGGGGTCGGGCAATCAGCCCCAGCATTTT. The rearrangement uses TRBV18 and TRBJ1-5, with TRBD1 matching 10 bases. Germline loops: CDR1 KGHSH, CDR2 LQKENI. There are 19 residues in the CDR3. V trimming: 1 base; J trimming: 2 bases; junction bases outside the gene matches: 11.

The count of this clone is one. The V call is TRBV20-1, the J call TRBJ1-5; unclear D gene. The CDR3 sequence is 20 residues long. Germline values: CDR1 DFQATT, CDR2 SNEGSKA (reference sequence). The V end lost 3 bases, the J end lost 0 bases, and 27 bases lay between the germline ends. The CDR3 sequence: CSASRAGPGGPANSNQPQHF. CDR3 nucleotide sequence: TGCAGTGCTAGTAGAGCCGGGCCCGGAGGGCCCGCGAATAGCAATCAGCCCCAGCATTTT.

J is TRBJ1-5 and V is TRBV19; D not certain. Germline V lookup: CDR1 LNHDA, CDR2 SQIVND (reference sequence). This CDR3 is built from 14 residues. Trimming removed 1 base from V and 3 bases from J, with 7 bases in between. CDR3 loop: CASSIGQFNQPQHF. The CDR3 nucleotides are TGTGCCAGTAGTATAGGGCAGTTCAATCAGCCCCAGCATTTT.

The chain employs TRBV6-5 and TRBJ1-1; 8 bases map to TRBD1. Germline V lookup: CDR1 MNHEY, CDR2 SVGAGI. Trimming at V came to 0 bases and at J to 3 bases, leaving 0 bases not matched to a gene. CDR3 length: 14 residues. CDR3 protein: CASSYSDRDTEAFF. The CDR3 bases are TGTGCCAGCAGTTACTCGGACAGGGACACTGAAGCTTTCTTT.

The CDR3 DNA sequence: TGTGCCAGCAGCCCGGACGGGGTCGGTACGCAGTATTTT. Residues: CASSPDGVGTQYF. This chain joins TRBV11-3 and TRBJ2-3; a weak D match, TRBD2 (5 bases). The CDR3 is 13 residues long. The V gene lost 5 bases and the J gene lost 8 bases, with 14 bases spanning the gap. The germline V gene encodes CDR1 SGHNT and CDR2 YENEEA. Drawing the rest from reference TRBV11-3 and TRBJ2-3, the complete variable domain is EAGVVQSPRYKIIEKKQPVAFWCNPISGHNTLYWYLQNLGQGPELLIRYENEEAVDDSQLPKDRFSAERLKGVDSTLKIQPAELGDSAVYLCASSPDGVGTQYFGPGTRLTVL.

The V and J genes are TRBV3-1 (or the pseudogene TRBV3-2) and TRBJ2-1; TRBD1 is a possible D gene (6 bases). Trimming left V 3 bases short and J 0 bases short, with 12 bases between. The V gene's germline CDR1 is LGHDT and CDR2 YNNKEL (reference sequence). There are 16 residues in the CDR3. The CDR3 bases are TGTGCCAGCAGCCATACAGGGTCCCGCTCCTACAATGAGCAGTTCTTC. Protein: CASSHTGSRSYNEQFF.

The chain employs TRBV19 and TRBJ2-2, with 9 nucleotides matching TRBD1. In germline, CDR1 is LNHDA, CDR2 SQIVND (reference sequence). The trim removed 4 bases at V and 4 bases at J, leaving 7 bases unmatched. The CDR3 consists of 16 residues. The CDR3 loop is CASSKTGGAGTGELFF. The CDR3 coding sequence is TGTGCCAGTAGTAAAACAGGGGGCGCCGGCACCGGGGAGCTGTTTTTT.

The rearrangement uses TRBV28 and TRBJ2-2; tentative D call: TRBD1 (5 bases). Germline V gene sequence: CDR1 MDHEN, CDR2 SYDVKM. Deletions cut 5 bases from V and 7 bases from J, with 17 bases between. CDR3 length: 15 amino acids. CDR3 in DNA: TGTGCCAGCAGTACACAGGAAGGTGGTGTCGGGGAGCTGTTTTTT. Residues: CASSTQEGGVGELFF.

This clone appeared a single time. CDR3 in amino acids: CASSIDRGGSEQFF. CDR3 DNA sequence: TGTGCCAGTAGTATAGATCGCGGGGGGAGTGAGCAGTTCTTC. The chain has TRBV19 and TRBJ2-1; TRBD2 aligns across 8 bases. CDR1 and CDR2 from the germline V gene are LNHDA and SQIVND (reference sequence). With V trimmed by 0 bases and J by 9 bases, 4 bases remained unmatched. The CDR3 runs 14 residues. The whole variable domain, remainder taken from reference TRBV19 and TRBJ2-1, is DGGITQSPKYLFRKEGQNVTLSCEQNLNHDAMYWYRQDPGQGLRLIYYSQIVNDFQKGDIAEGYSVSREKKESFPLTVTSAQKNPTAFYLCASSIDRGGSEQFFGPGTRLTVL.

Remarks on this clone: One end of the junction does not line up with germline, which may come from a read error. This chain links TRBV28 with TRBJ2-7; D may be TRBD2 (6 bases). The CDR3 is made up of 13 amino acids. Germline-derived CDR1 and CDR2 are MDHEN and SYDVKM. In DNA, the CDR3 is TGTGCCAGCAGTTTTGCGGGATCCTACGGGCAGTACTTC. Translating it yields CASSFAGSYGQYF.

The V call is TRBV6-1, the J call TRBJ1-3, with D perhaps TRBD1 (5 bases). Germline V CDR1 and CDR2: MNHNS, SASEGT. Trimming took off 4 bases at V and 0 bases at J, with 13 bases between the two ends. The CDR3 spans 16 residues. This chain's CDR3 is CASSVSTAVSGNTIYF. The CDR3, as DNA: TGTGCCAGCAGTGTCTCGACAGCCGTCTCTGGAAACACCATATATTTT.

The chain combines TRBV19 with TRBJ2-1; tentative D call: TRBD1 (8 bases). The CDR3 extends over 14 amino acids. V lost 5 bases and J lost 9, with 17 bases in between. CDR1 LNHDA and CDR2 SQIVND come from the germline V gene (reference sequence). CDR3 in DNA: TGTGCCAGTAGTTTTCCAGGGGGCGGGGGTGAGCAGTTCTTC. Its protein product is CASSFPGGGGEQFF.

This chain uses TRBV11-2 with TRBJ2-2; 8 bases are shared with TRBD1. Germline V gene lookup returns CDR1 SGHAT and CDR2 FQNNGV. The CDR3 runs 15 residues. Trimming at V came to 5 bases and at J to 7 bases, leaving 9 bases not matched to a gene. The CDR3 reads CASSLAGGKSGELFF. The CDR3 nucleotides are TGTGCCAGCAGCCTAGCAGGGGGCAAGAGCGGGGAGCTGTTTTTT.

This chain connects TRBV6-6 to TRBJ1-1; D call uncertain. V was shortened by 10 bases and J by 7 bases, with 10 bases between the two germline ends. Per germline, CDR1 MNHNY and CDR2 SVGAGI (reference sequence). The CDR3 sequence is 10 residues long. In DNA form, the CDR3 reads TGTGCCATCCCTGAGTATGAAGCTTTCTTT. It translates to CAIPEYEAFF.

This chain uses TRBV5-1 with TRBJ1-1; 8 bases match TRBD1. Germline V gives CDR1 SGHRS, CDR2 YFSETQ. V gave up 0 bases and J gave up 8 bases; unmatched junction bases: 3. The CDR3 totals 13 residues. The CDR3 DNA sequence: TGCGCCAGCAGCTTGGCAGGGGGCCCGGAAGCTTTCTTT. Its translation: CASSLAGGPEAFF.

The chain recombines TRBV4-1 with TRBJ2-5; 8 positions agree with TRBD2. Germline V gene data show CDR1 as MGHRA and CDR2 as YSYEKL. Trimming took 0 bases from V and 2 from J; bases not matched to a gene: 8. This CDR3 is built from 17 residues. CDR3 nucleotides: TGCGCCAGCAGCCAAGATAGGGGTAGCGGGACTCAAGAGACCCAGTACTTC. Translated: CASSQDRGSGTQETQYF.

CDR3 nucleotide sequence: TGTGCCAGCCGTGGACAGATCAACTATGGCTACACCTTC. Translated, it gives CASRGQINYGYTF. This chain connects TRBV12-3 or TRBV12-4 to TRBJ1-2, with D possibly TRBD1 on 6 matching bases. V was shortened by 8 bases and J by 2 bases, with 12 bases between the two germline ends. The CDR3 loop spans 13 amino acids.

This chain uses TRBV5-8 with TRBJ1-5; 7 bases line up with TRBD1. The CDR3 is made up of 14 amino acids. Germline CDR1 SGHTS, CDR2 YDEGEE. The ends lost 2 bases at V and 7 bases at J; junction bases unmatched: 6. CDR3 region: CASSFRGARQPQHF. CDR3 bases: TGTGCCAGCAGCTTCAGGGGGGCTCGGCAGCCCCAGCATTTT.

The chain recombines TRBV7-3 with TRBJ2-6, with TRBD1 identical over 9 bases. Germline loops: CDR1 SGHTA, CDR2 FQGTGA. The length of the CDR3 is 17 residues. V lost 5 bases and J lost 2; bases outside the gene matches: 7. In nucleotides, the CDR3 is TGTGCCAGCAGCCCGGGACAGGGTTCACCTGGGGCCAACGTCCTGACTTTC. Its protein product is CASSPGQGSPGANVLTF.

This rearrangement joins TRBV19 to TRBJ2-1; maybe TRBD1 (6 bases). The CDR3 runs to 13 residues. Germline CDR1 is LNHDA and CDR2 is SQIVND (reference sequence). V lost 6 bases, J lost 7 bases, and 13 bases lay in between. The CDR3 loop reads CASSWTVLNEQFF. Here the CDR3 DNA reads TGTGCCAGTAGCTGGACAGTTCTGAATGAGCAGTTCTTC.

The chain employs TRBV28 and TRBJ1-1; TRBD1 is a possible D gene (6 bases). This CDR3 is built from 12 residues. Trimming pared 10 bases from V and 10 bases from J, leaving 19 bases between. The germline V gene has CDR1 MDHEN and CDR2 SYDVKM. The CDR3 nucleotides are TGTGCCACCGCCCCGGGGACACGGGGAGCTTTCTTT. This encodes CATAPGTRGAFF. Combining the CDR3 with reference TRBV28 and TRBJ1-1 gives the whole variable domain DVKVTQSSRYLVKRTGEKVFLECVQDMDHENMFWYRQDPGLGLRLIYFSYDVKMKEKGDIPEGYSVSREKKERFSLILESASTNQTSMYLCATAPGTRGAFFGQGTRLTVV.

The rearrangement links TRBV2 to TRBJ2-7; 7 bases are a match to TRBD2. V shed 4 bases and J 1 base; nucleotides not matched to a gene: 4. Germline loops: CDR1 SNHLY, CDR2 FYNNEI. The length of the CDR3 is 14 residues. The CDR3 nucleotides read TGTGCCAGCAGTGCGCAGGGAGGGTCCTACGAGCAGTACTTC. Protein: CASSAQGGSYEQYF.